This T cell receptor beta chain came from a study of CD8 T cells in Susac syndrome. Study as a whole: There were Susac syndrome patients who were therapy-naive at blood draw, others on corticosteroids, and others on intravenous immunoglobulin alone. Study findings and constraints: The Susac syndrome CD4+ T cell repertoires displayed no clonal expansion.

Random hexamers were used to reverse transcribe an amount of roughly 0.45 to 1 ug RNA. Multiplex immunoSEQ PCR targeted 54 Vbeta and 13 Jbeta TCR beta segments. TCRdb re-called the immunoSEQ multiplex PCR reads through MiXCR, storing one row per CDR3 protein. The sample includes about 150,000 distinct CDR3 sequences, approximately 95% of them seen just once. This clonotype was seen only once. The antigen remains unidentified. FACS enriched CD8+ TEMRA cells, while bulk CD8+ and CD4+ were negatively isolated. This clonotype originated in a human donor with Susac syndrome. Sequencing was carried out using CD4+ T cells from PBMCs.

The CDR3 coding sequence is TGTGCCAGCAGCTTGGACACCCGGACCTACGAGCAGTACTTC. This gives the protein CASSLDTRTYEQYF. The chain has TRBV5-6 and TRBJ2-7; the D is unclear. Germline assignment: CDR1 SGHDT and CDR2 YYEEEE. The CDR3 has 14 amino acids. Trimming removed 0 bases from V and 2 bases from J, with 9 bases in between.